This T cell receptor (beta chain) comes out of a study of response to subunit inactivated influenza vaccine. V shed 0 bases and J shed 6 bases, with 12 bases lying between them. The CDR3 contains 14 residues. Germline V lookup: CDR1 SEHNR, CDR2 FQNEAQ (reference sequence). TCRdb used MiXCR to reprocess the RT-PCR reads, holding one entry per CDR3 protein. The repertoire holds roughly 160,000 distinct CDR3 sequences, with 11% as singletons. This clonotype was counted many times. The receptor's source is a man aged 45-60 years who received an inactivated influenza vaccine. The specimen was non-naive T cells sorted from PBMCs, collected roughly 48 days after vaccination. V gene TRBV7-9 combines with J gene TRBJ2-7; perhaps D is TRBD1 or TRBD2 (5 bases each). The CDR3 coding sequence is TGTGCCAGCAGCTTAGCACTAAAGGGACGCGAGCAGTACTTC. Translated: CASSLALKGREQYF.